Included here is one T cell receptor (beta chain) sequence, with context. Antigen specificity is unknown. The V gene end was trimmed by 11 bases and the J gene end by 6 bases; junction bases not matched to a gene: 8. This CDR3 region has 12 residues. Germline CDR1 SNHLY, CDR2 FYNNEI. This specimen belongs to a study of cytomegalovirus exposure and HLA in healthy donors. Overall study findings and caveats: Follow-up analysis seemed to connect common viral pathogens with several of the most significant clusters identified.

The PCR made use of 60 Vbeta and 13 Jbeta primers. The table came from immunoSEQ multiplex PCR; TCRdb's copy has only in-frame clones and leaves some out. The sample includes more than 95,000 clones, about three quarters of them seen just once. The material sequenced was PBMCs. The rearrangement links TRBV2 to TRBJ2-7; 9 nucleotides match TRBD2. The receptor comes from a woman between 35 and 50 years old in good health and CMV-seronegative. The CDR3 DNA is TGTGCCGTACTAGCGGGCAGTAGCGAGCAGTACTTC. As protein: CAVLAGSSEQYF.